This T cell receptor beta chain appears in the sequencing data of a study of blood T cell repertoires in COVID-19. Study information: Donors in the United States, Italy and Spain gave samples during acute or convalescent COVID-19.

As processed by the authors: Nucleated cell counts were estimated from reference gene primer amplification. Libraries were prepared by immunoSEQ multiplex PCR; TCRdb keeps only in-frame clonotypes and omits some of them. V and J calls plus clone size are reproduced from that table; the DNA served to infer D and trimming. The table includes approximately 53,000 clones, about 90% detected once. In germline, CDR1 is SGHRS, CDR2 YFSETQ. The CDR3 covers 16 residues. V was pared by 1 base and J by 2 bases, with 14 bases between. This TCR was sampled from a human donor in a cohort sampled during active COVID-19. Sequencing was done on a sample of peripheral blood. The chain joins TRBV5-1 to TRBJ2-3; tentatively, D is TRBD1 (5 bases). As DNA, the CDR3 is TGCGCCAGCAGCTTGTTCATTGCAGGGATCACAGATACGCAGTATTTT. Translation: CASSLFIAGITDTQYF. Combining the CDR3 with reference TRBV5-1 and TRBJ2-3 gives the whole variable domain KAGVTQTPRYLIKTRGQQVTLSCSPISGHRSVSWYQQTPGQGLQFLFEYFSETQRNKGNFPGRFSGRQFSNSRSEMNVSTLELGDSALYLCASSLFIAGITDTQYFGPGTRLTVL.